One sample yielded the 32 T cell receptor beta chains listed below, sequenced in a study of sequential checkpoint blockade in melanoma. Method: immunoSEQ multiplex PCR; TCRdb's copy keeps in-frame clones and lacks some. The table records around 21,000 clones, about 82% of them present only once. The treatment denotes: randomized to nivolumab then ipilimumab (arm A) or the reverse (arm B). The specimen comprised CD8+ T cells sorted from blood (inferred from file names), sampled from a patient given nivolumab and ipilimumab in sequence. These receptors all stem from a human donor with melanoma.

This chain joins TRBV6-5 and TRBJ2-7; 10 nucleotides line up with TRBD1. Trimming at V came to 5 bases and at J to 3 bases, leaving 4 bases not matched to a gene. CDR1 and CDR2 from the germline V gene are MNHEY and SVGAGI. The CDR3 sequence is 14 residues long. CDR3 region: CASSNRDRGYEQYF. In DNA form, the CDR3 reads TGTGCCAGCAGTAACCGGGACAGGGGCTACGAGCAGTACTTC.

The chain couples TRBV19 to TRBJ2-7; 8 bases match TRBD1. The CDR3 runs to 14 residues. Germline V gene sequence: CDR1 LNHDA, CDR2 SQIVND (reference sequence). J was trimmed by 7 bases and V by 3 bases; bases with no gene match: 8. Here the CDR3 reads CASSIAGGPWEQYF. The CDR3 nucleotides are TGTGCCAGTAGTATCGCAGGGGGCCCTTGGGAGCAGTACTTC.

The V gene is TRBV11-2, the J gene TRBJ2-3; TRBD1 matches 7 bases. The CDR3 totals 14 residues. V shed 5 bases, J shed 3 bases, and the junction held 5 bases outside the gene matches. The germline V gene encodes CDR1 SGHAT and CDR2 FQNNGV. The CDR3 region is CASSPDRFTDTQYF. The CDR3 DNA reads TGTGCCAGCAGCCCGGACAGGTTTACAGATACGCAGTATTTT.

This chain links TRBV2 with TRBJ2-1; 8 bases agree with TRBD1. The length of the CDR3 is 15 residues. Per the germline V gene, CDR1 is SNHLY and CDR2 is FYNNEI. V was pared by 6 bases and J by 4 bases, with 8 bases of the junction left unmatched. The CDR3 coding sequence is TGTGCCAGCAGCGACCCGGGACAGGTGTACAATGAGCAGTTCTTC. This gives the protein CASSDPGQVYNEQFF.

V usage is TRBV6-4 and J usage is TRBJ2-3; 8 bases match TRBD1. Germline CDR1 and CDR2: MRHNA and SNTAGT. The CDR3 is 16 residues long. V was pared by 2 bases and J by 3 bases, with 7 bases of the junction left unmatched. The CDR3 coding sequence is TGTGCCAGCAGTGACCCGTGGACAGGGAGGACAGATACGCAGTATTTT. Protein: CASSDPWTGRTDTQYF.

J is TRBJ1-2 and V is TRBV9; tentative D call: TRBD1 (6 bases). This CDR3 has 13 residues. V was trimmed by 5 bases and J by 2 bases, leaving 10 bases between them. Germline lookup yields CDR1 SGDLS and CDR2 YYNGEE. CDR3 nucleotide sequence: TGTGCCAGCAGGAGGGACACCAACTATGGCTACACCTTC. Protein product: CASRRDTNYGYTF.

This clone was detected only a few times. V usage is TRBV15 and J usage is TRBJ1-4; D possibly corresponds to TRBD1 (6 bases). V shed 5 bases and J shed 8 bases, with 27 bases lying between them. The CDR3 totals 18 residues. Germline loops: CDR1 LNHNV, CDR2 YYDKDF (reference sequence). The CDR3 DNA reads as TGTGCCACCAGCGGACGGGTAGGACAGCGGATCCTTATCGAAAAACTGTTTTTT. It specifies CATSGRVGQRILIEKLFF.

V usage is TRBV6-4 and J usage is TRBJ2-2, with 9 bases matching TRBD2. V shed 6 bases, J shed 6 bases, and the junction held 11 bases outside the gene matches. The length of the CDR3 is 16 residues. Looked up from germline, CDR1 is MRHNA and CDR2 is SNTAGT. In DNA, the CDR3 is TGTGCCAGCAGCCCACGTGGCGGGGGGGCCCCCGGGGAGCTGTTTTTT. Translating it yields CASSPRGGGAPGELFF.

This chain uses TRBV28 with TRBJ2-5; TRBD2 is a possible D gene (6 bases). Gene TRBJ2-7 matches the end of the DNA better, so the J call may be wrong. There are 14 residues in the CDR3. The germline CDR1 and CDR2 sequences are MDHEN and SYDVKM. The CDR3 nucleotides are TGTGCCAGCAGTTTCTCTGGAGGGGTTTACGAGCAGTACTTC. Its protein product is CASSFSGGVYEQYF.

CDR3 in amino acids: CASSQAGVREQYF. In nucleotides, the CDR3 is TGCGCCAGCAGCCAAGCGGGGGTTCGCGAGCAGTACTTC. This rearrangement joins TRBV4-1 to TRBJ2-7; TRBD2 might be the D (6 bases). CDR1 MGHRA and CDR2 YSYEKL come from the germline V gene. V was shortened by 1 base and J by 6 bases, with 10 bases between the two germline ends. CDR3 length equals 13 residues.

This chain connects TRBV4-1 to TRBJ1-5; perhaps TRBD1 as D (5 bases). CDR1 and CDR2 from the germline V gene are MGHRA and YSYEKL. V lost 5 bases and J lost 5, with 19 bases in between. This CDR3 region has 16 residues. The CDR3 loop is CASSAEPGGVYQPQHF. The DNA of the CDR3 is TGCGCCAGCAGCGCAGAGCCCGGGGGGGTTTATCAGCCCCAGCATTTT.

The chain combines TRBV15 with TRBJ2-7; TRBD2 might be the D (6 bases). There are 18 residues in the CDR3. Germline V gene lookup returns CDR1 LNHNV and CDR2 YYDKDF (reference sequence). The V end lost 4 bases, the J end lost 1 base, and 23 bases lay between the germline ends. The CDR3 reads CATSKYRDFSMGSYEQYF. The CDR3 nucleotides are TGTGCCACCAGCAAATACCGGGACTTCTCAATGGGGTCCTACGAGCAGTACTTC. The whole variable domain, filled in from reference TRBV15 and TRBJ2-7, reads DAMVIQNPRYQVTQFGKPVTLSCSQTLNHNVMYWYQQKSSQAPKLLFHYYDKDFNNEADTPDNFQSRRPNTSFCFLDIRSPGLGDTAMYLCATSKYRDFSMGSYEQYFGPGTRLTVT.

This rearrangement joins TRBV9 to TRBJ1-1, with 7 bases fitting TRBD1. Trimming at V came to 3 bases and at J to 1 base, leaving 3 bases not matched to a gene. The CDR3 extends over 14 amino acids. The germline V gene has CDR1 SGDLS and CDR2 YYNGEE. CDR3 DNA sequence: TGTGCCAGCAGCGCCGGGACAGCGAACACTGAAGCTTTCTTT. This codes for CASSAGTANTEAFF.

This chain connects TRBV2 to TRBJ2-7; D is undetermined. The CDR3 has 13 residues. Trimming took 5 bases from V and 2 from J, leaving 10 bases between them. Germline loops: CDR1 SNHLY, CDR2 FYNNEI. CDR3: CASSPQETYEQYF. DNA of the CDR3: TGTGCCAGCAGTCCGCAGGAAACCTACGAGCAGTACTTC.

This clone came up once. This rearrangement joins TRBV7-9 to TRBJ1-2; 8 positions agree with TRBD1. Germline V CDR1 and CDR2: SEHNR, FQNEAQ (reference sequence). CDR3 length equals 15 residues. The V gene end was trimmed by 4 bases and the J gene end by 4 bases; junction bases not matched to a gene: 8. The CDR3 sequence is CASSSGQGLSYGYTF. The CDR3 coding sequence is TGTGCCAGCAGCTCAGGACAGGGCCTTTCCTATGGCTACACCTTC.

This clone was seen only a few times. This rearrangement joins TRBV6-6 to TRBJ1-5, with D unresolved. Looked up from germline, CDR1 is MNHNY and CDR2 is SVGAGI (reference sequence). V shed 9 bases and J shed 3 bases, with 15 bases lying between them. The CDR3 totals 14 residues. This chain's CDR3 is CASRLADPNQPQHF. The CDR3 nucleotides are TGTGCCAGTCGCCTAGCGGACCCCAATCAGCCCCAGCATTTT.

The CDR3 coding sequence is TGTGCCAGCAAGCCAGGGTATAATTCACCCCTCCACTTT. Translation: CASKPGYNSPLHF. The V gene is TRBV6-5, the J gene TRBJ1-6; TRBD1 might be the D (5 bases). The CDR3 covers 13 residues. CDR1 and CDR2 from the germline V gene are MNHEY and SVGAGI. Trimming stripped 7 bases from V and 4 bases from J, with 8 bases between.

This clone showed up just once. The rearrangement links TRBV30 to TRBJ1-5; the D gene is possibly TRBD1 (6 bases). Deletions cut 4 bases from V and 0 bases from J, with 10 bases between. CDR3 length: 14 residues. Per the germline V gene, CDR1 is GTSNPN and CDR2 is SVGIG (reference sequence). CDR3 DNA: TGTGCCTGGAACAGGGACCTTAGCAATCAGCCCCAGCATTTT. This codes for CAWNRDLSNQPQHF.

The chain recombines TRBV7-9 with TRBJ2-7; D is possibly TRBD1 (5 bases). The germline CDR1 and CDR2 sequences are SEHNR and FQNEAQ (reference sequence). CDR3 size: 15 residues. Between the trimmed V and J ends, which lost 5 bases and 1 base, there was a span of 15 bases. Here the CDR3 DNA reads TGTGCCAGCAGCGAAGGGGCCAGAACGTCCTACGAGCAGTACTTC. Residues: CASSEGARTSYEQYF.

In regard to this clone: The identical CDR3 is also encoded by other nucleotide sequences in the sample. This chain joins TRBV28 and TRBJ1-5; maybe TRBD1 (5 bases). Between the trimmed V and J ends, which lost 2 bases and 0 bases, there was a span of 11 bases. CDR1 is MDHEN and CDR2 is SYDVKM in the germline V gene. The CDR3 runs 16 residues. CDR3 sequence (DNA): TGTGCCAGCAGTTTAAGGGGATCTTATAGCAATCAGCCCCAGCATTTT. It encodes CASSLRGSYSNQPQHF. The variable domain in full, with the rest retrieved from reference TRBV28 and TRBJ1-5, is DVKVTQSSRYLVKRTGEKVFLECVQDMDHENMFWYRQDPGLGLRLIYFSYDVKMKEKGDIPEGYSVSREKKERFSLILESASTNQTSMYLCASSLRGSYSNQPQHFGDGTRLSIL.

This clone was seen only once. This rearrangement joins TRBV10-1 to TRBJ2-7; D is perhaps TRBD2 (6 bases). Trimming left V 3 bases short and J 2 bases short, with 17 bases between. This CDR3 has 16 amino acids. In germline, CDR1 is WNHNN, CDR2 SYGVQD (reference sequence). The DNA for the CDR3 is TGCGCCAGCAGTGACCGCATAGCGGCAGACCCCTACGAGCAGTACTTC. Its translation is CASSDRIAADPYEQYF.

This rearrangement joins TRBV28 to TRBJ2-6; TRBD1 might be the D (5 bases). V was trimmed by 7 bases and J by 1 base, leaving 8 bases between them. CDR3 length equals 14 residues. The germline V gene has CDR1 MDHEN and CDR2 SYDVKM. The CDR3 is CASTGWSGANVLTF. CDR3 bases: TGTGCCAGCACAGGGTGGTCTGGGGCCAACGTCCTGACTTTC.

This clone was seen only a few times. The chain combines TRBV6-5 with TRBJ2-7; 8 positions match TRBD1. The CDR3 is 14 residues long. V shed 6 bases and J 3 bases; nucleotides not matched to a gene: 7. Germline CDR1 and CDR2: MNHEY and SVGAGI. In DNA form, the CDR3 reads TGTGCCAGCAGCTGGACAGGGACGATCTACGAGCAGTACTTC. This codes for CASSWTGTIYEQYF.

This clone turned up a few times. The chain combines TRBV7-8 with TRBJ1-3, with D unresolved. V was cut by 7 bases and J by 5 bases, with 15 bases left in between. This CDR3 is 14 amino acids long. Germline CDR1 reads SGHVS; CDR2 reads FQNEAQ. The CDR3 reads CASTRVPGRNTIYF. The CDR3 coding sequence is TGTGCCAGCACACGAGTTCCGGGGAGAAACACCATATATTTT.

The chain joins TRBV10-3 to TRBJ2-7, with 7 bases lining up with TRBD1. From germline, CDR1 is ENHRY and CDR2 SYGVKD. With V trimmed by 5 bases and J by 1 base, 5 bases remained unmatched. This CDR3 has 14 residues. CDR3 DNA: TGTGCCATCAGTATAAGGGACAGATCCTACGAGCAGTACTTC. This codes for CAISIRDRSYEQYF.

The chain is built from TRBV27 and TRBJ2-7; 7 bases agree with TRBD2. CDR1 and CDR2 (germline): MNHEY, SMNVEV (reference sequence). The CDR3 spans 14 residues. The J segment lost 4 bases and the V segment lost 3 bases, leaving 6 bases of the junction unmatched. The CDR3 coding sequence is TGTGCCAGCAGTTTGGGAGGGAGTAGGTACGAGCAGTACTTC. Encoded protein: CASSLGGSRYEQYF.

The chain carries TRBV4-1 and TRBJ2-2; 7 bases align to TRBD2. V shed 0 bases and J 4 bases; nucleotides not matched to a gene: 8. CDR3 length: 17 residues. The germline V gene encodes CDR1 MGHRA and CDR2 YSYEKL. CDR3 sequence (DNA): TGCGCCAGCAGCCAAGACGGGAGGACTACCATCACCGGGGAGCTGTTTTTT. Its protein product is CASSQDGRTTITGELFF.

The V and J genes are TRBV11-2 and TRBJ1-3; D not resolved. Germline V CDR1 and CDR2: SGHAT, FQNNGV. This CDR3 has 16 residues. V gave up 1 base and J gave up 0 bases, with 10 bases separating them. The CDR3 sequence is CASSLVGRNSGNTIYF. In DNA form, the CDR3 reads TGTGCCAGCAGCTTAGTCGGCAGGAACTCTGGAAACACCATATATTTT.

This clone occurred once. The gene calls are TRBV28 and TRBJ2-7; TRBD1 aligns across 10 bases. CDR1 is MDHEN, CDR2 SYDVKM, per germline. This CDR3 region has 13 residues. J was trimmed by 6 bases and V by 6 bases; bases with no gene match: 5. This chain's CDR3 is CASRGQGYAEQYF. In DNA, the CDR3 is TGTGCCAGCAGGGGACAGGGGTACGCCGAGCAGTACTTC. Supplemented by reference TRBV28 and TRBJ2-7, the full variable domain reads DVKVTQSSRYLVKRTGEKVFLECVQDMDHENMFWYRQDPGLGLRLIYFSYDVKMKEKGDIPEGYSVSREKKERFSLILESASTNQTSMYLCASRGQGYAEQYFGPGTRLTVT.

The rearrangement joins TRBV28 to TRBJ2-1; 11 bases line up with TRBD1. The CDR3 consists of 15 residues. Per germline, CDR1 MDHEN and CDR2 SYDVKM. The V segment lost 6 bases and the J segment 6 bases; nucleotides outside the gene matches: 7. Here the CDR3 DNA reads TGTGCCAGCAGGAGACCGGGGACAGGGGGCAATGAGCAGTTCTTC. It specifies CASRRPGTGGNEQFF.

J is TRBJ2-4 and V is TRBV7-2; TRBD2 might be the D (6 bases). Germline V lookup: CDR1 SGHTA, CDR2 FQGNSA. V shed 2 bases and J shed 4 bases, with 15 bases lying between them. This CDR3 spans 16 amino acids. The CDR3 nucleotides are TGTGCCAGCAGCTTACTCTCGTATGGACTAAAAAACATTCAGTACTTC. This translates into CASSLLSYGLKNIQYF. Based on the CDR3 plus reference TRBV7-2 and TRBJ2-4, the full variable domain is GAGVSQSPSNKVTEKGKDVELRCDPISGHTALYWYRQSLGQGLEFLIYFQGNSAPDKSGLPSDRFSAERTGGSVSTLTIQRTQQEDSAVYLCASSLLSYGLKNIQYFGAGTRLSVL.

This chain's CDR3 is CASSVALAEYNEQFF. The CDR3 region has the DNA TGTGCCAGCAGCGTAGCACTAGCTGAATACAATGAGCAGTTCTTC. The chain links TRBV9 to TRBJ2-1; possibly TRBD2 for D (6 bases). The CDR3 is 15 amino acids. Germline loops: CDR1 SGDLS, CDR2 YYNGEE. V lost 0 bases, J lost 4 bases, and 11 bases lay in between.